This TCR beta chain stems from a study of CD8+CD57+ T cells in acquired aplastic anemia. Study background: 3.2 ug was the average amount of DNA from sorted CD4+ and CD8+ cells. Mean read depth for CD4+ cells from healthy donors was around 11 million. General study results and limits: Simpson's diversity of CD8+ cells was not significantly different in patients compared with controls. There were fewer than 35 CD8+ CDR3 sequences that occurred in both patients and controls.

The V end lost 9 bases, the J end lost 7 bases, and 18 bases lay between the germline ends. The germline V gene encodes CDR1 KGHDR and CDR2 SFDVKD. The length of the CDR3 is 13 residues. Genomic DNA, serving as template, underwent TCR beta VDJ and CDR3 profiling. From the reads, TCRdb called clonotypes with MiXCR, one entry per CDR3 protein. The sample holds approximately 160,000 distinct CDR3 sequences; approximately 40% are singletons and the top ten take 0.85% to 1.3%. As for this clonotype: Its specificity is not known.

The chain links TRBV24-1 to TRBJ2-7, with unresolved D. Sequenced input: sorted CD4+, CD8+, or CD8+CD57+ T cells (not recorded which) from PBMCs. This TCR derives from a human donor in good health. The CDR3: CATSAASSLEQYF. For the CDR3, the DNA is TGTGCCACCTCTGCCGCCTCTTCTCTGGAGCAGTACTTC.